The subject of this entry is one T cell receptor beta chain. Its antigen is undetermined. Random hexamers were used to reverse transcribe the RNA input (about 0.45 to 1 ug). Amplification of the TCR beta CDR3 was carried out by immunoSEQ multiplex PCR, which spanned a total of 54 Vbeta and 13 Jbeta segments. MiXCR, run by TCRdb on the immunoSEQ multiplex PCR reads, gives a single entry per CDR3 protein. The repertoire holds about 240,000 distinct CDR3 sequences, with 90% to 96% as singletons. The V end was cut by 1 base, the J end by 2 bases, with 8 bases between. The V gene's germline CDR1 is LGHNA and CDR2 YNFKEQ. The CDR3 is 14 residues long. The data are from a study of CD8 T cells in Susac syndrome. As for the study in general: Patients with Susac syndrome had blood drawn and were at that point therapy-naive, on corticosteroids, or on intravenous immunoglobulin alone.

Study results and limitations: The Susac syndrome CD4+ T cell repertoires displayed no clonal expansion.

The J gene is TRBJ2-5, the V gene TRBV4-2; the D gene is possibly TRBD2 (5 bases). The source of this sequence is a human donor with Susac syndrome. Source material: CD4+ T cells from PBMCs. In DNA form, the CDR3 reads TGTGCCAGCAGCCAAGCGGGGTTACAAGAGACCCAGTACTTC. Amino acids: CASSQAGLQETQYF.